The source of this T cell receptor beta chain is a study of T-cell memory formation after mild COVID-19. Findings and caveats of the study: There were some responding clones in pre-infection memory, which suggested that cross-reactive memory had joined. Later expanders leaned CD4+, whereas day 15 to 85 contracting clones were balanced CD4/CD8.

Notes on this clonotype: Its target is unknown.

Each CDR3 protein gets one entry after TCRdb re-called the 5' RACE reads with MiXCR. This table holds 120,000 to 150,000 distinct CDR3 sequences, under 7% found once. V was clipped by 3 bases and J by 4 bases, with 15 bases between them. The germline V gene encodes CDR1 LGHNA and CDR2 YNFKEQ. This CDR3 has 15 residues. The sequence was collected from an adult woman who had mild COVID-19 (a few samples of this study predate the infection). Cell type and time point are not known. Sequenced: PBMCs or a T cell subset sorted from them (not recorded which). The chain has TRBV4-2 and TRBJ1-2; a weak D match, TRBD1 (6 bases). DNA for the CDR3: TGTGCCAGCAGCCACTCGGGGGGCGCGTCCTATGGCTACACCTTC. Its protein product is CASSHSGGASYGYTF.